Listed below are T cell receptor beta chains from one sample, sequenced in a study of beta chain features in type 1 diabetes. Here immunoSEQ multiplex PCR was the method, and the copy in TCRdb shows in-frame clones only, minus some. The table lists 200,000 to 300,000 clones, 68% of them singletons, with 0.053% in the top ten. The specimen sequenced was naive CD4+ T cells from blood. These receptors all stem from a man younger than 40 in good health. Both conserved end residues are part of each CDR3. Each record gives: J gene, D gene, V gene, clone size, CDR3 protein, CDR3 DNA. D genes are given only for firm matches. Size tells how often a clone was seen (once, few, many) or the class of an expanded clone, and some rows leave it out.

J gene: TRBJ2-7; D gene: TRBD2; V gene: TRBV5-4; clone size: -; CDR3 protein: CASSLVGSGRHYEQYF; CDR3 DNA: TGTGCCAGCAGCTTGGTAGGTAGCGGGAGGCACTACGAGCAGTACTTC
J gene: TRBJ2-5; D gene: -; V gene: TRBV29-1; clone size: -; CDR3 protein: CSVWTMETQYF; CDR3 DNA: TGCAGCGTTTGGACTATGGAGACCCAGTACTTC
J gene: TRBJ2-1; D gene: -; V gene: TRBV11-2; clone size: few; CDR3 protein: CASSLGIGYNEQFF; CDR3 DNA: TGTGCCAGCAGCTTAGGTATCGGATACAATGAGCAGTTCTTC
J gene: TRBJ2-3; D gene: -; V gene: TRBV30; clone size: few; CDR3 protein: CAWSNLGGTDTQYF; CDR3 DNA: TGTGCCTGGAGTAATCTGGGGGGCACAGATACGCAGTATTTT
J gene: TRBJ1-3; D gene: -; V gene: TRBV30; clone size: -; CDR3 protein: CAWSIGVSSGNTIYF; CDR3 DNA: TGTGCCTGGAGCATAGGAGTCTCCTCTGGAAACACCATATATTTT
J gene: TRBJ2-3; D gene: -; V gene: TRBV29-1; clone size: -; CDR3 protein: CSVQGGGRGTDTQYF; CDR3 DNA: TGCAGCGTTCAAGGAGGGGGAAGGGGCACAGATACGCAGTATTTT
J gene: TRBJ2-3; D gene: -; V gene: TRBV7-2; clone size: few; CDR3 protein: CASSLMTDTQYF; CDR3 DNA: TGTGCCAGCAGCTTAATGACAGATACGCAGTATTTT
J gene: TRBJ2-6; D gene: -; V gene: TRBV4-1; clone size: -; CDR3 protein: CASWGAGANVLTF; CDR3 DNA: TGCGCCAGCTGGGGAGCTGGGGCCAACGTCCTGACTTTC
J gene: TRBJ2-3; D gene: -; V gene: TRBV7-9; clone size: -; CDR3 protein: CASRREGGSSTDTQYF; CDR3 DNA: TGTGCCAGCAGGCGTGAGGGCGGAAGTAGCACAGATACGCAGTATTTT
J gene: TRBJ2-3; D gene: TRBD1; V gene: TRBV4-2; clone size: -; CDR3 protein: CASSQEGDREADTQYF; CDR3 DNA: TGTGCCAGCAGCCAAGAGGGGGACAGGGAGGCAGATACGCAGTATTTT
J gene: TRBJ2-2; D gene: -; V gene: TRBV30; clone size: -; CDR3 protein: CAWSDGSPGELFF; CDR3 DNA: TGTGCCTGGAGTGATGGTTCGCCCGGGGAGCTGTTTTTT
J gene: TRBJ2-5; D gene: -; V gene: TRBV7-9; clone size: -; CDR3 protein: CASSLLGPETQYF; CDR3 DNA: TGTGCCAGCAGCTTACTGGGGCCCGAGACCCAGTACTTC
J gene: TRBJ2-7; D gene: -; V gene: TRBV25-1; clone size: -; CDR3 protein: CASGEAFHYEQYF; CDR3 DNA: TGTGCCAGCGGCGAGGCCTTCCACTACGAGCAGTACTTC
J gene: TRBJ2-5; D gene: TRBD1; V gene: TRBV29-1; clone size: -; CDR3 protein: CSGGTAEETQYF; CDR3 DNA: TGCAGCGGGGGGACAGCGGAAGAGACCCAGTACTTC
J gene: TRBJ2-3; D gene: -; V gene: TRBV9; clone size: few; CDR3 protein: CASSVEGGTQYF; CDR3 DNA: TGTGCCAGCAGCGTTGAGGGAGGAACGCAGTATTTT
J gene: TRBJ2-3; D gene: -; V gene: TRBV30; clone size: few; CDR3 protein: CAWRASVDTQYF; CDR3 DNA: TGTGCCTGGAGGGCTAGCGTAGATACGCAGTATTTT
J gene: TRBJ2-3; D gene: -; V gene: TRBV11-2; clone size: -; CDR3 protein: CASSPDGGGDTQYF; CDR3 DNA: TGTGCCAGCAGCCCCGATGGTGGGGGAGATACGCAGTATTTT
J gene: TRBJ1-6; D gene: -; V gene: TRBV29-1; clone size: -; CDR3 protein: CSAKGQGSDSPLHF; CDR3 DNA: TGCAGCGCCAAGGGGCAGGGGTCGGATTCACCCCTCCACTTT
J gene: TRBJ2-3; D gene: -; V gene: TRBV5-1; clone size: -; CDR3 protein: CASSLSPLTDTQYF; CDR3 DNA: TGCGCCAGCAGCTTGTCCCCCCTCACAGATACGCAGTATTTT
J gene: TRBJ1-3; D gene: TRBD1; V gene: TRBV9; clone size: few; CDR3 protein: CASSPQGVASDTIYF; CDR3 DNA: TGTGCCAGCAGCCCCCAGGGGGTAGCATCGGACACCATATATTTT
J gene: TRBJ2-7; D gene: TRBD1; V gene: TRBV27; clone size: -; CDR3 protein: CASRTDRERPREQYF; CDR3 DNA: TGTGCCAGCAGGACAGACAGGGAACGTCCGCGAGAGCAGTACTTC
J gene: TRBJ1-2; D gene: -; V gene: TRBV30; clone size: few; CDR3 protein: CAWSVLYGPRTF; CDR3 DNA: TGTGCCTGGAGTGTACTTTACGGGCCTCGCACCTTC
J gene: TRBJ2-5; D gene: -; V gene: TRBV7-2; clone size: -; CDR3 protein: CASRMGLQETQYF; CDR3 DNA: TGTGCCAGCAGGATGGGACTGCAAGAGACCCAGTACTTC
J gene: TRBJ1-6; D gene: TRBD1; V gene: TRBV30; clone size: -; CDR3 protein: CAWVDRGGSPLHF; CDR3 DNA: TGTGCCTGGGTGGACAGGGGAGGTTCACCCCTCCACTTT
J gene: TRBJ2-1; D gene: -; V gene: TRBV29-1; clone size: few; CDR3 protein: CSVASGNEQFF; CDR3 DNA: TGCAGCGTTGCATCCGGCAATGAGCAGTTCTTC
J gene: TRBJ2-7; D gene: -; V gene: TRBV30; clone size: -; CDR3 protein: CAWNTQFSYEQYF; CDR3 DNA: TGTGCCTGGAATACTCAATTTTCCTACGAGCAGTACTTC
J gene: TRBJ2-5; D gene: -; V gene: TRBV2; clone size: -; CDR3 protein: CASSQQGPQETQYF; CDR3 DNA: TGTGCCAGCAGTCAACAGGGCCCCCAAGAGACCCAGTACTTC
J gene: TRBJ2-2; D gene: -; V gene: TRBV7-2; clone size: few; CDR3 protein: CASSKTLGPGELFF; CDR3 DNA: TGTGCCAGCAGCAAAACCCTCGGTCCCGGGGAGCTGTTTTTT
J gene: TRBJ2-1; D gene: -; V gene: TRBV5-1; clone size: -; CDR3 protein: CASSFAGGWSDEQFF; CDR3 DNA: TGCGCCAGCAGCTTCGCTGGAGGCTGGAGCGATGAGCAGTTCTTC
J gene: TRBJ2-7; D gene: -; V gene: TRBV29-1; clone size: -; CDR3 protein: CSTSEGGLGEQYF; CDR3 DNA: TGCAGCACGAGTGAGGGGGGGCTCGGCGAGCAGTACTTC
J gene: TRBJ2-1; D gene: TRBD2; V gene: TRBV29-1; clone size: -; CDR3 protein: CSVLSGANNEQFF; CDR3 DNA: TGCAGCGTGCTTAGCGGGGCCAACAATGAGCAGTTCTTC
J gene: TRBJ2-2; D gene: -; V gene: TRBV9; clone size: -; CDR3 protein: CASSTRERATGELFF; CDR3 DNA: TGTGCCAGCAGCACCCGGGAAAGGGCCACCGGGGAGCTGTTTTTT
J gene: TRBJ2-3; D gene: TRBD2; V gene: TRBV7-2; clone size: -; CDR3 protein: CASPREEAGDRDTQYF; CDR3 DNA: TGTGCCAGCCCGCGAGAAGAAGCGGGGGACCGAGATACGCAGTATTTT
J gene: TRBJ1-1; D gene: -; V gene: TRBV29-1; clone size: -; CDR3 protein: CSVCTGGNTEAFF; CDR3 DNA: TGCAGCGTTTGTACCGGGGGAAACACTGAAGCTTTCTTT
J gene: TRBJ2-3; D gene: TRBD2; V gene: TRBV2; clone size: -; CDR3 protein: CASSGLAGVDTQYF; CDR3 DNA: TGTGCCAGCAGTGGACTAGCGGGGGTGGATACGCAGTATTTT
J gene: TRBJ1-1; D gene: -; V gene: TRBV30; clone size: few; CDR3 protein: CAWSVGGNTEAFF; CDR3 DNA: TGTGCCTGGAGTGTGGGAGGGAACACTGAAGCTTTCTTT
J gene: TRBJ2-3; D gene: TRBD2; V gene: TRBV10-3; clone size: -; CDR3 protein: CAGKAGGTDTQYF; CDR3 DNA: TGTGCCGGTAAAGCGGGGGGCACAGATACGCAGTATTTT
J gene: TRBJ1-3; D gene: TRBD1; V gene: TRBV30; clone size: few; CDR3 protein: CAWIKGAGGNTIYF; CDR3 DNA: TGTGCCTGGATAAAGGGGGCAGGTGGAAACACCATATATTTT
J gene: TRBJ2-1; D gene: -; V gene: TRBV30; clone size: few; CDR3 protein: CAWSVLGGLDEQFF; CDR3 DNA: TGTGCCTGGAGTGTACTAGGAGGGCTCGATGAGCAGTTCTTC
J gene: TRBJ2-1; D gene: TRBD2; V gene: TRBV2; clone size: -; CDR3 protein: CASSRDYIEQFF; CDR3 DNA: TGTGCCAGCAGTCGGGACTACATCGAGCAGTTCTTC
J gene: TRBJ2-7; D gene: -; V gene: TRBV14; clone size: -; CDR3 protein: CASSQDQGTQAYEQYF; CDR3 DNA: TGTGCCAGCAGCCAAGATCAGGGGACGCAGGCCTACGAGCAGTACTTC